This T cell receptor (beta chain) was identified in a study of vaccination effects on CD4 cells after COVID-19. Study findings and constraints: Only a single clone (1 of 255 vaccine-induced clones in healthy vaccinees) cross-reacted with common cold coronaviruses.

Assay: immunoSEQ multiplex PCR; the TCRdb copy retains only in-frame clones and omits some. The sample shows about 60,000 clones, 81% of them seen only once. Trimming removed 1 base from V and 0 bases from J, with 7 bases in between. The CDR3 totals 15 residues. Germline CDR1 is SGHTA and CDR2 is FQGNSA. With respect to this clone: What it recognizes is unknown.

The ViraFEST assay expanded antigen-specific CD4+ T cells with viral peptide pools before sequencing. Subsequent to about 10 days of culture, CD4+ T cells were isolated. Sequencing was performed on CD4+ T cells from PBMCs cultured with HCoV-229E spike peptides, taken before COVID-19 vaccination. This TCR was sampled from a human donor who received a COVID-19 vaccine. The rearrangement uses TRBV7-2 and TRBJ1-3; D might be TRBD1 (6 bases). The CDR3 region is CASSLGTASGNTIYF. CDR3 coding DNA: TGTGCCAGCAGCTTAGGGACAGCCTCTGGAAACACCATATATTTT.